This T cell receptor (beta chain) emerged from a study of shared clonotypes between healthy human individuals. With regard to this clone: The same CDR3 arises from other DNA sequences in this sample as well.

The assay was immunoSEQ multiplex PCR, and TCRdb's table has in-frame clones only and misses some. Of about 460,000 clones in the sample, 60% to 80% are singletons; the top ten hold about 12%. The CDR3 sequence is 14 residues long. CDR1 is KGHSH, CDR2 LQKENI, per germline. Unmatched junction bases numbered 5, after V lost 6 bases and J lost 3 bases. Sequences were obtained from PBMCs. This receptor was taken from a woman in her thirties or forties in good health. Some clones in this sample may be carry-over from other donors' samples. The chain has TRBV18 and TRBJ2-7; the match to TRBD1 covers 10 bases. In DNA, the CDR3 is TGTGCCAGCTCCCCCCGGACAGGGGGCTACGAGCAGTACTTC. Protein sequence: CASSPRTGGYEQYF.